This TCR beta chain derives from a study of control samples from healthy donors and cancer patients. Deletions cut 6 bases from V and 8 bases from J, with 11 bases between. The CDR3 covers 12 residues. Only in-frame clones appear in the TCRdb table, and some are missing; sequencing was by immunoSEQ multiplex PCR. The table lists under 30,000 clones, 70% to 85% of them singletons. V is TRBV12-3 or TRBV12-4 and J is TRBJ2-1; D is unresolved. The sequence was obtained from a man aged 55 to 70 with head and neck cancer. The sequenced material came from PBMCs. The CDR3 loop is CASSPLEDEQFF. The CDR3 nucleotides read TGTGCCAGCAGCCCTCTAGAGGATGAGCAGTTCTTC.